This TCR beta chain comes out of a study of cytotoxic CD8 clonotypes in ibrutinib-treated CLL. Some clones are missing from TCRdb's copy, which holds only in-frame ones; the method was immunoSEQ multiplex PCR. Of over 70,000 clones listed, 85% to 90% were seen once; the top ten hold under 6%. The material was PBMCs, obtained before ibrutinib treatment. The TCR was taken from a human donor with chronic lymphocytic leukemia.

Here the CDR3 DNA reads TGTGCCAGTACCCCGACAGGGTCCTATGGCTACACCTTC. Translated: CASTPTGSYGYTF. The chain combines TRBV19 with TRBJ1-2, with 7 bases that match TRBD1. Germline-derived CDR1 and CDR2 are LNHDA and SQIVND (reference sequence). With 7 bases clipped from V and 4 bases from J, the junction kept 6 bases outside the gene matches. The CDR3 sequence is 13 residues long. Supplemented by reference TRBV19 and TRBJ1-2, the full variable domain reads DGGITQSPKYLFRKEGQNVTLSCEQNLNHDAMYWYRQDPGQGLRLIYYSQIVNDFQKGDIAEGYSVSREKKESFPLTVTSAQKNPTAFYLCASTPTGSYGYTFGSGTRLTVV.